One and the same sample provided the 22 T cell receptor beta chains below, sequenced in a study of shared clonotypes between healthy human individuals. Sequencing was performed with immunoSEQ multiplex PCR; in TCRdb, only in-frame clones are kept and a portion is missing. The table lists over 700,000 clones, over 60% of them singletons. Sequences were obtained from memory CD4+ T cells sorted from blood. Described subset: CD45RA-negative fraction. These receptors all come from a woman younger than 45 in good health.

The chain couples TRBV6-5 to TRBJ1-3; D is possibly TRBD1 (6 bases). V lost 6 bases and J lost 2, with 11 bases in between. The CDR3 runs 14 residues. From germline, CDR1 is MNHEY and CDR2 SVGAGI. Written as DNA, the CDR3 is TGTGCCAGCAGCTCAGGACAGACTGGAAACACCATATATTTT. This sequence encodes CASSSGQTGNTIYF.

The CDR3 nucleotides read TGTGCCAGCTCACCACAGGGGGCGAGCACTGAAGCTTTCTTT. This codes for CASSPQGASTEAFF. V and J are TRBV18 and TRBJ1-1; 7 bases agree with TRBD1. CDR1 KGHSH and CDR2 LQKENI come from the germline V gene. The CDR3 is 14 residues long. V gave up 1 base and J gave up 4 bases; unmatched junction bases: 3. Full variable domain (missing parts from reference TRBV18 and TRBJ1-1): NAGVMQNPRHLVRRRGQEARLRCSPMKGHSHVYWYRQLPEEGLKFMVYLQKENIIDESGMPKERFSAEFPKEGPSILRIQQVVRGDSAAYFCASSPQGASTEAFFGQGTRLTVV.

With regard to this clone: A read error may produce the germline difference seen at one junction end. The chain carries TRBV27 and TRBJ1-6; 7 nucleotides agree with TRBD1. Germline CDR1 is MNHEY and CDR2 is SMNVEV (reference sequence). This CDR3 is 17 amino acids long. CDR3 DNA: TGTGCCAGCAGTTTTAAGGCCGTAGGGACAGTGAATTTACCCCTCCACTTT. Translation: CASSFKAVGTVNLPLHF.

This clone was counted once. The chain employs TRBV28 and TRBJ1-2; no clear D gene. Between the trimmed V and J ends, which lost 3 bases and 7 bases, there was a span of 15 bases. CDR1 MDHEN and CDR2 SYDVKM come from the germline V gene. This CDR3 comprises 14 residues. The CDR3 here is CASSFGVTSGGYTF. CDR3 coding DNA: TGTGCCAGCAGTTTCGGGGTTACCTCTGGTGGCTACACCTTC.

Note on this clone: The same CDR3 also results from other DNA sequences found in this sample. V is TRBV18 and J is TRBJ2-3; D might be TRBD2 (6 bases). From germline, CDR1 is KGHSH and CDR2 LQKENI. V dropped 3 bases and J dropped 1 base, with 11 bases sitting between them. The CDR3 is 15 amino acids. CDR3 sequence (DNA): TGTGCCAGCTCACCTACATTAGCGGGCACAGATACGCAGTATTTT. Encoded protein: CASSPTLAGTDTQYF.

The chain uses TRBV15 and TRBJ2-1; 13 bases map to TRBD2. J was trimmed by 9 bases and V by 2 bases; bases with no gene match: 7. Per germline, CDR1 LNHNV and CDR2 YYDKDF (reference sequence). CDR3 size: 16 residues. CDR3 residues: CATSRWTSGSLGEQFF. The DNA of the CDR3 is TGTGCCACCAGCAGATGGACTAGCGGGAGTTTAGGTGAGCAGTTCTTC.

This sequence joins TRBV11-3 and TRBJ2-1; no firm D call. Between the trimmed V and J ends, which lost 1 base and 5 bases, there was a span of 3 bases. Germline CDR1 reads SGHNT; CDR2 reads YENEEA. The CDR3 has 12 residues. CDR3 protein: CASSLVHNEQFF. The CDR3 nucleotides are TGTGCCAGCAGCTTAGTCCACAATGAGCAGTTCTTC.

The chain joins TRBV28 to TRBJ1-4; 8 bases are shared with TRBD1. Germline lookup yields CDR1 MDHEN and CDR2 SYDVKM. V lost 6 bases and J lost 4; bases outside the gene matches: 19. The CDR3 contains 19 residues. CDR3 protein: CASSPVDRGRGEDNEKLFF. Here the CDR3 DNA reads TGTGCCAGCAGCCCCGTAGACAGGGGAAGGGGGGAGGATAATGAAAAACTGTTTTTT.

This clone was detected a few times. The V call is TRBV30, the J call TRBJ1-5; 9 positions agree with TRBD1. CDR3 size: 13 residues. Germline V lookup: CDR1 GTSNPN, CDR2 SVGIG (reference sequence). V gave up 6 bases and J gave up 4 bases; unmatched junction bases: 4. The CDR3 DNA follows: TGTGCCTGTAACAGGGGGCAAAATCAGCCCCAGCATTTT. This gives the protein CACNRGQNQPQHF.

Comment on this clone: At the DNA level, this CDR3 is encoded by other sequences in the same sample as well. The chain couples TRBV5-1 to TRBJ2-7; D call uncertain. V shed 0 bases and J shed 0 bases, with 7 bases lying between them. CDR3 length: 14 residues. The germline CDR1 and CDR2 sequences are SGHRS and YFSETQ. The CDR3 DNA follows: TGCGCCAGCAGCTTGGTGGAGAGCTCCTACGAGCAGTACTTC. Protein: CASSLVESSYEQYF.

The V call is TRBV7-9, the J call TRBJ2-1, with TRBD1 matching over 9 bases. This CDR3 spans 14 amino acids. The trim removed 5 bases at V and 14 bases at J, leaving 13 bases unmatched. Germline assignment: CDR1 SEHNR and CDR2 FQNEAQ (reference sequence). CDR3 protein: CASSPIIPRQGEFF. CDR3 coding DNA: TGTGCCAGCAGCCCCATAATACCCAGACAGGGGGAGTTCTTC.

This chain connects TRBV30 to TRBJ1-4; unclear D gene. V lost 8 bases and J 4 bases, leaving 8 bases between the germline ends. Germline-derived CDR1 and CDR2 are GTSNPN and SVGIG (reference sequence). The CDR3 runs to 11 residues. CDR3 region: CAADHNEKLFF. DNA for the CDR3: TGTGCCGCGGATCATAATGAAAAACTGTTTTTT.

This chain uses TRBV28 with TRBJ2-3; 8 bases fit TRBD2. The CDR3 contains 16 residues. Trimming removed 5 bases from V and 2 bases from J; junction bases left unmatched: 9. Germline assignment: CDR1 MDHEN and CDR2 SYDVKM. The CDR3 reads CASSEAGTRDTDTQYF. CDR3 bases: TGTGCCAGCAGTGAAGCCGGGACTAGAGACACAGATACGCAGTATTTT.

The CDR3 nucleotides are TGTGCCAGCAGTGAAAGGACAGGTGCGTTCTACGAGCAGTACTTC. This codes for CASSERTGAFYEQYF. The gene calls are TRBV6-1 and TRBJ2-7; 7 bases match TRBD1. Unmatched junction bases numbered 7, after V lost 2 bases and J lost 3 bases. The length of the CDR3 is 15 residues. Germline V lookup: CDR1 MNHNS, CDR2 SASEGT.

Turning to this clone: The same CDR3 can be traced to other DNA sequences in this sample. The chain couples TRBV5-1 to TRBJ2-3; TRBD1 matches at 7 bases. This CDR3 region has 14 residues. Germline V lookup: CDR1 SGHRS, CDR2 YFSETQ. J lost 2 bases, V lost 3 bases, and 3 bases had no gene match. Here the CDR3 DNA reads TGCGCCAGCAGCTCCGGACAGGACACAGATACGCAGTATTTT. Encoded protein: CASSSGQDTDTQYF.

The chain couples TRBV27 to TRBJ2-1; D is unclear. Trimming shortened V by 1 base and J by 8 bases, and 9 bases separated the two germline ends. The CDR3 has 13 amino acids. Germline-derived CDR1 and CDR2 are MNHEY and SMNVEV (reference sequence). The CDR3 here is CASSLFVLHEQFF. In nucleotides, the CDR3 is TGTGCCAGCAGTTTATTTGTCCTCCATGAGCAGTTCTTC.

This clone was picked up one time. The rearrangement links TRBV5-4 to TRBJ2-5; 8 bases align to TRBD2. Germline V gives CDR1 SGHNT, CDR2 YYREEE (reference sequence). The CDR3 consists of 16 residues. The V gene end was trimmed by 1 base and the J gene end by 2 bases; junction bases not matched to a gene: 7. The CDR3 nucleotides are TGTGCCAGCAGCTTGAAAGCCGGCGGGGGGCAAGAGACCCAGTACTTC. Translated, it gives CASSLKAGGGQETQYF.

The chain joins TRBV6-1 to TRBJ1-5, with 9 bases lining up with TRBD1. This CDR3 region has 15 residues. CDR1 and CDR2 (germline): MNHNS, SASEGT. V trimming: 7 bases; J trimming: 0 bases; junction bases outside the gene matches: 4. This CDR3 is CASTGQGYSNQPQHF. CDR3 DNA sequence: TGTGCCAGCACTGGACAGGGGTATAGCAATCAGCCCCAGCATTTT.

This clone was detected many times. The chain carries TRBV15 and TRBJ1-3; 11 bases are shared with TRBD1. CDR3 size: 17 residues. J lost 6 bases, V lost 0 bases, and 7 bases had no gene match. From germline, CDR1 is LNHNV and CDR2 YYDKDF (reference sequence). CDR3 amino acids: CATSRESPGQGENTIYF. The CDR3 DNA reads TGTGCCACCAGCAGAGAGAGTCCGGGACAGGGGGAAAACACCATATATTTT.

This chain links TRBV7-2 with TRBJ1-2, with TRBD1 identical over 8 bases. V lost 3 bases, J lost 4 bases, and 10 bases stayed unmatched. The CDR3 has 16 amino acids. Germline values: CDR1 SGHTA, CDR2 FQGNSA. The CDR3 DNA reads TGTGCCAGCAGCTTGACCGGGACAGGCCAGGGCTATGGCTACACCTTC. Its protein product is CASSLTGTGQGYGYTF.

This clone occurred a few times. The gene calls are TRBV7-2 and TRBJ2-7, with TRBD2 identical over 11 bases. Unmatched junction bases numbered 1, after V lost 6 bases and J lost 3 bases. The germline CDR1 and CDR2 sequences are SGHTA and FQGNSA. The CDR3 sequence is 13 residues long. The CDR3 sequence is CASSTSGGYEQYF. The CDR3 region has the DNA TGTGCCAGCAGTACTAGCGGGGGCTACGAGCAGTACTTC.

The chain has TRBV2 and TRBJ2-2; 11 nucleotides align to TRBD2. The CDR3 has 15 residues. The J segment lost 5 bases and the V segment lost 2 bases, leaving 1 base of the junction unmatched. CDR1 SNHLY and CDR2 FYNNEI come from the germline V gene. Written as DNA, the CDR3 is TGTGCCAGCAGTGAAACTAGCGGGAGAACCGGGGAGCTGTTTTTT. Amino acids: CASSETSGRTGELFF.